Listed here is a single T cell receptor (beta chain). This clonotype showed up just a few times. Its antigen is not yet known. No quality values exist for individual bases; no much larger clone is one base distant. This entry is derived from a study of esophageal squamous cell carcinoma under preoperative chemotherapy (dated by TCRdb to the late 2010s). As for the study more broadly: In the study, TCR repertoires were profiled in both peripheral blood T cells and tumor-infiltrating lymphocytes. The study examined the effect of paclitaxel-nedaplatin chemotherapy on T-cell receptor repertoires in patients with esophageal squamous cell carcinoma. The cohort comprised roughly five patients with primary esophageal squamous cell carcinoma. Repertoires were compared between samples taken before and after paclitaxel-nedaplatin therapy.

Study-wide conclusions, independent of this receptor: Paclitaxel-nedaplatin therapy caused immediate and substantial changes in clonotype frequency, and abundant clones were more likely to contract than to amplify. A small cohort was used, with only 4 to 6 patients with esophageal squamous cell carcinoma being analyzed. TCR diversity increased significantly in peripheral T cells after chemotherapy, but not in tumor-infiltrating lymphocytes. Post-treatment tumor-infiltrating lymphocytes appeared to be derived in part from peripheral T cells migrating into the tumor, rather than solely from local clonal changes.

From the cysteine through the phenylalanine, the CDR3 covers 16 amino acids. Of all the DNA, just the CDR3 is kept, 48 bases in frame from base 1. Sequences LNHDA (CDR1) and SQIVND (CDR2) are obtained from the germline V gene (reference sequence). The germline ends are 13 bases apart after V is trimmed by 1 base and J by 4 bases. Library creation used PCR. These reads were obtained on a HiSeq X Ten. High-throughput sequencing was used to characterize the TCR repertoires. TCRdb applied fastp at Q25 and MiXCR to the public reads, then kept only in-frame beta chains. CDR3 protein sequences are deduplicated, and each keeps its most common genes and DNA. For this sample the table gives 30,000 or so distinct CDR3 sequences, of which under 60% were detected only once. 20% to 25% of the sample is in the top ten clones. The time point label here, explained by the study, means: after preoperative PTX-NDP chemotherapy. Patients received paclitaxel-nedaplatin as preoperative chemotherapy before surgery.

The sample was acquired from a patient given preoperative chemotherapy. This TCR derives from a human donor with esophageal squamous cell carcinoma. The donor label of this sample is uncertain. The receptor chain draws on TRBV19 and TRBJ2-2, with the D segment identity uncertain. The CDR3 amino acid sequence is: CASSIVQSWRTGELFF. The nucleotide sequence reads TGTGCCAGTAGTATAGTCCAGAGCTGGCGCACCGGGGAGCTGTTTTTT.